This TCR beta chain was recovered during a study of PD-1 blockade in mismatch repair-deficient tumors. Time point defined: approximately 10-day in vitro stimulation with candidate neoantigen peptide 6. The data were produced by immunoSEQ multiplex PCR, yet TCRdb's version contains in-frame clones alone and is incomplete. This table holds about 14,000 clones, about 86% found once. As regards this clone: Its antigen is not known.

This clonotype was sampled from an adult with mismatch repair-deficient cancer. Sample: cells cultured in vitro, taken from a patient treated with pembrolizumab.

Here the CDR3 reads CASSQEREATYEQYF. CDR3 bases: TGTGCCAGCAGCCAAGAGCGGGAGGCTACCTACGAGCAGTACTTC. The chain recombines TRBV4-2 with TRBJ2-7, with 8 bases fitting TRBD2. This CDR3 region has 15 residues. V lost 0 bases to trimming and J lost 2 bases; unmatched junction nucleotides: 3. CDR1 LGHNA and CDR2 YNFKEQ come from the germline V gene.